The entry that follows covers one TCR beta chain sequence. The record originates from a study of blood T cell repertoires in COVID-19. The ends were cut back, 1 base at V and 6 bases at J, with 6 bases in the middle. The CDR3 is made up of 11 amino acids. The V gene's germline CDR1 is SQVTM and CDR2 ANQGSEA. The authors' processing: Amplifying reference gene primers gave estimates of nucleated cell counts. Sequencing was performed with immunoSEQ multiplex PCR; in TCRdb, only in-frame clones are kept and a portion is missing. Clonal size and the V and J genes are those of that table, whereas D and trimming came from the DNA. The sample includes over 120,000 clones, around 89% of them seen just once.

The specimen was peripheral blood. This sequence was found in a man in his sixties with active or convalescent COVID-19. The genes are TRBV29-1 and TRBJ1-2; D not certain. For the CDR3, the DNA is TGCAGCGTTGAAGGCCAGGATGGCTACACCTTC. Protein sequence: CSVEGQDGYTF. Full variable domain (missing parts from reference TRBV29-1 and TRBJ1-2): SAVISQKPSRDICQRGTSLTIQCQVDSQVTMMFWYRQQPGQSLTLIATANQGSEATYESGFVIDKFPISRPNLTFSTLTVSNMSPEDSSIYLCSVEGQDGYTFGSGTRLTVV.